This entry lists 8 T cell receptor beta chains sequenced from one sample in a study of blood T cell repertoires in COVID-19. Repertoires were generated with immunoSEQ multiplex PCR, while TCRdb's copy carries only in-frame clones and drops some. The sample holds about 140,000 clones, roughly 76% seen once. The sequencing sample was made of peripheral blood. These receptors were collected from a woman aged 50 to 60 with active or convalescent COVID-19.

This clone was picked up a small number of times. V and J are TRBV7-2 and TRBJ1-5; tentative D call: TRBD1 (6 bases). CDR1 is SGHTA and CDR2 is FQGNSA in the germline V gene. V gave up 6 bases and J gave up 7 bases, with 16 bases separating them. CDR3 length: 14 residues. The CDR3 DNA follows: TGTGCCAGCAGGAACCCAGGGGCGCGGCAGCCCCAGCATTTT. This translates into CASRNPGARQPQHF.

The V gene is TRBV14, the J gene TRBJ2-1, with TRBD2 matching 10 bases. V shed 5 bases, J shed 10 bases, and the junction held 5 bases outside the gene matches. The germline CDR1 and CDR2 sequences are SGHDN and FVKESK. The CDR3 has 13 amino acids. The CDR3, as DNA: TGTGCCAGCAGCTATTATAGCGGGGGGGAGCAGTTCTTC. Translation: CASSYYSGGEQFF.

This clone has a single count. This sequence joins TRBV19 and TRBJ1-5, with 7 bases aligning to TRBD1. After removal of 4 bases from V and 7 bases from J, the junction contained 10 bases not matched to a gene. This CDR3 is built from 15 residues. Germline V gene sequence: CDR1 LNHDA, CDR2 SQIVND (reference sequence). Here the CDR3 DNA reads TGTGCCAGTAGTACGTCGACAGGGCAGGGGCAGCCCCAGCATTTT. It encodes CASSTSTGQGQPQHF.

The chain recombines TRBV20-1 with TRBJ1-2; possibly TRBD1 for D (6 bases). Germline V gene data show CDR1 as DFQATT and CDR2 as SNEGSKA (reference sequence). Trimming stripped 3 bases from V and 1 base from J, with 9 bases between. The CDR3 is 13 amino acids. The CDR3 here is CSASHRVNYGYTF. The CDR3 region has the DNA TGCAGTGCTAGTCACAGGGTTAACTATGGCTACACCTTC.

The chain carries TRBV6-5 and TRBJ2-7; a possible D gene is TRBD2 (6 bases). This CDR3 spans 15 amino acids. Per the germline V gene, CDR1 is MNHEY and CDR2 is SVGAGI. V lost 2 bases and J 5 bases, leaving 16 bases between the germline ends. The CDR3 nucleotides are TGTGCCAGCAGTTACCAGTCGGGACTCACCGACGAGCAGTACTTC. Amino acids: CASSYQSGLTDEQYF.

This sequence joins TRBV7-2 and TRBJ2-2; D not certain. Germline-derived CDR1 and CDR2 are SGHTA and FQGNSA. Trimming removed 2 bases at V and 7 bases at J, with 11 bases between. This CDR3 is 14 amino acids long. The CDR3 coding sequence is TGTGCCAGCAGCTTAATGGCCCCGGGCGGGGAGCTGTTTTTT. Protein sequence: CASSLMAPGGELFF. The variable domain in full, with the rest retrieved from reference TRBV7-2 and TRBJ2-2, is GAGVSQSPSNKVTEKGKDVELRCDPISGHTALYWYRQSLGQGLEFLIYFQGNSAPDKSGLPSDRFSAERTGGSVSTLTIQRTQQEDSAVYLCASSLMAPGGELFFGEGSRLTVL.

This clone occurred a few times. The chain uses TRBV6-5 and TRBJ1-2, with 10 bases that match TRBD1. J was trimmed by 6 bases and V by 5 bases; bases with no gene match: 6. Germline-derived CDR1 and CDR2 are MNHEY and SVGAGI. CDR3 length equals 14 residues. The CDR3 sequence: CASSLRQGADGYTF. CDR3 nucleotide sequence: TGTGCCAGCAGTCTAAGACAGGGGGCGGATGGCTACACCTTC.

This clone was seen only a few times. The chain carries TRBV7-2 and TRBJ2-7; D is unresolved. Germline-derived CDR1 and CDR2 are SGHTA and FQGNSA. The CDR3 length is 14 residues. V gave up 1 base and J gave up 2 bases, with 9 bases separating them. CDR3 amino acids: CASSLDSATYEQYF. DNA for the CDR3: TGTGCCAGCAGCTTAGATAGTGCAACCTACGAGCAGTACTTC.